This T cell receptor (beta chain) was sequenced during a study of CD4 T cells in relation to SARS-CoV-2 and coronaviruses (dated by TCRdb to the early 2020s). Context from the whole study: In the ViraFEST assay, PBMCs were cultured with antigen for about eleven days, after which TCR beta CDR3s were sequenced to identify clonal expansions specific to the antigen. The negative reference condition was either a culture with an HIV-1 Nef peptide pool or a culture with no peptide. The Adaptive Biotechnologies TCR-sequencing kit was used for samples from a few pre-COVID donors and for the naive versus memory experiments, whereas the other data were Illumina-based. Memory CD4+ T cell crossreactivity between SARS-CoV-2 and common cold coronavirus spike proteins was assessed at the TCR clonotype level in the study. For other donors in the study, expansion assays were sequenced with a different, Illumina-based TCR-beta assay. Patient-derived lymphoblastoid cell lines were used to map the HLA restriction of shared crossreactive spike epitopes.

A note on this clone: The antigen this receptor binds is unknown. No base quality values were provided; no much bigger clone lies one nucleotide off.

CD4+ T cells from unexposed donors were collected before the COVID-19 pandemic (2011-2018). After less than 13 days of culture, CD4+ T cells were isolated with the EasySep CD4+ T cell isolation kit. As cell numbers permitted, CD4+ T cells from unexposed donors were tested for reactivity to SARS-CoV-2 S and N and to four common cold coronavirus spike pools. Each well held approximately 2.1 million PBMCs cultured in IMDM containing roughly 5% human AB serum and approximately 9.3 IU/ml IL-2. Half of the culture medium was replaced with fresh IL-2-containing medium on days 3 and 7. In general, every peptide culture condition was set up in three replicate wells. The leukapheresis product for the unexposed donors was obtained through commercial purchase. Ficoll-Paque PLUS gradient centrifugation was used to isolate PBMCs from leukapheresis product or whole blood. PBMCs were either cryopreserved at -140 degrees C or used fresh in the expansion assay. The QIAamp Micro DNA Kit was used to extract genomic DNA from the CD4+ T cells.

Based on the germline V gene, the CDR1 and CDR2 sequences are MGHRA and YSYEKL. V ends up 2 bases short and J 6 bases short, with an unmatched junction base count of 7. Reading from cysteine to phenylalanine, the CDR3 counts 16 amino acids. Of all the DNA, just the CDR3 is kept, 48 bases in frame from base 1. Library generation was performed with the immunoSEQ multiplex PCR assay. On the authors' methods: Preprocessing removed nonproductive sequences and CDR3s not starting with C, not ending with F or W, or shorter than 7 amino acids. The MANAFEST web app was used to call antigen-specific clonotypes on the basis of expansion compared with the reference and with other culture wells. A clone was considered positive if significant expansion relative to the reference culture was observed in 2 of 3 replicate wells at an FDR below 0.05. For a clone to be considered positive, significant expansion relative to all other tandem wells and an odds ratio above 5 were also required. CDR3 homology was measured as pairwise Levenshtein distance, computed with the stringdist R package after trimming three terminal residues from each end. TCRdb limited this immuneACCESS table to in-frame rearrangements with V and J called. A share of clones is missing; checked studies link under half to unresolved V genes, and the rest is unexplained. The V and J calls and clone size were taken over from that table, and D and trimming were inferred from the DNA. The sample table lists roughly 18,000 clones, 60% to 80% of them with a count of one. In total, the top ten clones hold 27% of the sample.

The research as a whole found: Pre-pandemic and post-infection samples were not both contributed by any donor, so tracing of the source of pre-existing responses was limited. Memory CD4+ clonotypes crossrecognizing SARS-CoV-2 and at least one common cold coronavirus spike were found in approximately 60% of donors. Small numbers of patients and of tested TCRs limited the study. Significantly weaker SARS-CoV-2-driven expansion was shown by crossreactive clones than by monoreactive clones, consistent with antigenic imprinting. Because the crossreactivity analysis focused on spike protein, crossreactivity against other viral proteins was not assessed.

The chain joins TRBV4-1 to TRBJ1-4; 9 bases in between match TRBD1. This clonotype was sampled from a human donor in good health. Sequenced input: CD4+ T cells from PBMCs, cultured in vitro. This receptor carries the CDR3 CASSQSPTGGDEKLFF. At the DNA level, the sequence is TGCGCCAGCAGCCAAAGCCCGACAGGGGGTGATGAAAAACTGTTTTTT.